The clone carrying this T cell receptor beta chain was observed many times. Trimming cost V 5 bases and J 3 bases, with 6 bases left between them. There are 11 residues in the CDR3. Germline V gene sequence: CDR1 DFQATT, CDR2 SNEGSKA (reference sequence). Building of the TCR beta libraries involved iRepertoire HTBI primers and Arm-PCR of CDR3 regions. TCRdb recomputed calls from the multiplex PCR reads with MiXCR, one row per CDR3 protein. The data contain some 450,000 distinct CDR3 sequences, about 15% of them singletons. The sample originates from a study of regulatory T cells in long-lasting Graves disease. At the level of the study: Those Graves' patients who were newly diagnosed had been on antithyroid drugs under 3 months.

Time point in this sample: newly diagnosed GD, antithyroid drugs for less than 3 months. RNA from PBMCs was the source of the TCR library. The patients were enrolled through endocrinology in Xi'an, China. The same sample was also studied in work on T cells in Graves' hyperthyroidism and ophthalmopathy. That study adds: Patients with ophthalmopathy were separated from those with stable hyperthyroidism by a 13 V-J model.

The TCR comes from a woman between 25 and 40 years old with Graves disease. Sequencing used peripheral blood mononuclear cells (PBMCs), obtained at new diagnosis, from a patient treated with antithyroid drugs. The rearrangement uses TRBV20-1 and TRBJ2-3; no firm D call. The CDR3 DNA reads as TGCAGTGCTGAAGAAACAGATACGCAGTATTTT. Amino acid sequence: CSAEETDTQYF.